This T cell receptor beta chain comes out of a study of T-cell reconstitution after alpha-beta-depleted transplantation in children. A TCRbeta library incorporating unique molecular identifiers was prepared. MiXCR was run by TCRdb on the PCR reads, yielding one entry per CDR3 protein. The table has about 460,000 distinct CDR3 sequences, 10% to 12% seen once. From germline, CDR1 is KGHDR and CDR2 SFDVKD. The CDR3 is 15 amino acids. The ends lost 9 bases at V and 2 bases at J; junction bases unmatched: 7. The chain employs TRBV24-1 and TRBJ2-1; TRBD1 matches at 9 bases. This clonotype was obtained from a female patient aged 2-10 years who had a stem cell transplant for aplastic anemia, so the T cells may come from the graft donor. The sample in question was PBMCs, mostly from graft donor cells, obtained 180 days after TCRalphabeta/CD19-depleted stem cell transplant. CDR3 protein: CATGADRGTYNEQFF. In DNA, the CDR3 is TGTGCCACCGGGGCGGACAGGGGAACCTACAATGAGCAGTTCTTC.